Below, 27 T cell receptor beta chains from the same sample are listed, as sequenced in a study of blood T cell repertoires in COVID-19. Only in-frame clones appear in the TCRdb table, and some are missing; sequencing was by immunoSEQ multiplex PCR. There are some 230,000 clones in the sample; around four fifths occur only once, and 4.5% to 5.5% lies in the top ten. The source material was peripheral blood. All receptors come from a woman aged 60 to 75 who had recovered from COVID-19.

This clone was detected a few times. This rearrangement joins TRBV12-5 to TRBJ2-2; D call uncertain. The ends were cut back, 3 bases at V and 0 bases at J, with 5 bases in the middle. Germline assignment: CDR1 LGHNT and CDR2 FRNRAP. The CDR3 totals 14 residues. The CDR3: CASGLTSNTGELFF. The CDR3 nucleotides read TGTGCTAGTGGTTTAACATCGAACACCGGGGAGCTGTTTTTT.

There are a few counts of this clone. Other DNA sequences within the sample encode an identical CDR3. This rearrangement joins TRBV5-1 to TRBJ2-1; perhaps TRBD1 as D (5 bases). Trimming took off 2 bases at V and 0 bases at J, with 6 bases between the two ends. The CDR3 has 14 amino acids. Germline V gives CDR1 SGHRS, CDR2 YFSETQ. CDR3 coding DNA: TGCGCCAGCAGCTTAGACAGCTCCTACAATGAGCAGTTCTTC. Amino acid sequence: CASSLDSSYNEQFF.

V gene TRBV15 combines with J gene TRBJ1-2; unclear D gene. This CDR3 comprises 12 residues. The germline V gene encodes CDR1 LNHNV and CDR2 YYDKDF (reference sequence). Trimming pared 0 bases from V and 5 bases from J, leaving 4 bases between. CDR3 amino acids: CATSREQYGYTF. In DNA form, the CDR3 reads TGTGCCACCAGCAGAGAACAATATGGCTACACCTTC.

The V call is TRBV5-4, the J call TRBJ2-2; the D gene is possibly TRBD1 (5 bases). The CDR3 runs 17 residues. The V gene's germline CDR1 is SGHNT and CDR2 YYREEE (reference sequence). V was clipped by 4 bases and J by 4 bases, with 20 bases between them. In DNA form, the CDR3 reads TGTGCCAGCAGCCCGGGTGGGGTCAGGGTAGGCACCGGGGAGCTGTTTTTT. This gives the protein CASSPGGVRVGTGELFF.

The chain recombines TRBV10-3 with TRBJ1-4, with TRBD1 matching 9 bases. J gave up 7 bases and V 11 bases, and 5 bases lay outside the gene matches. Germline V CDR1 and CDR2: ENHRY, SYGVKD. The CDR3 has 12 amino acids. The CDR3 loop reads CASGTGTEKLFF. As DNA, the CDR3 is TGTGCCTCCGGGACAGGGACTGAAAAACTGTTTTTT.

J is TRBJ2-3 and V is TRBV9; D is unresolved. This CDR3 is built from 15 residues. V lost 0 bases and J 5 bases, leaving 13 bases between the germline ends. Germline V lookup: CDR1 SGDLS, CDR2 YYNGEE. The CDR3: CASSVVPSDGDTQYF. CDR3 in DNA: TGTGCCAGCAGCGTAGTCCCCAGCGATGGAGATACGCAGTATTTT.

The CDR3 is CASSRNIGQGENIQYF. CDR3 sequence (DNA): TGTGCCAGCTCACGGAATATAGGGCAGGGGGAAAACATTCAGTACTTC. This chain joins TRBV18 and TRBJ2-4, with TRBD1 identical over 7 bases. CDR3 size: 16 residues. Trimming removed 4 bases from V and 5 bases from J; junction bases left unmatched: 11. CDR1 is KGHSH and CDR2 is LQKENI in the germline V gene.

The gene calls are TRBV4-1 and TRBJ2-7; 10 bases line up with TRBD2. V trimming: 1 base; J trimming: 5 bases; junction bases outside the gene matches: 5. The CDR3 runs 15 residues. Germline loops: CDR1 MGHRA, CDR2 YSYEKL. As DNA, the CDR3 is TGCGCCAGCAGCCAAGGGGGACTAGCGCGCCACGAGCAGTACTTC. Protein product: CASSQGGLARHEQYF.

The sample holds one count of this clone. The chain is built from TRBV27 and TRBJ2-2, with D perhaps matching TRBD2 (5 bases). V was trimmed by 5 bases and J by 4 bases, leaving 14 bases between them. Germline V gene sequence: CDR1 MNHEY, CDR2 SMNVEV (reference sequence). The CDR3 runs 15 residues. CDR3 amino acids: CASSTGRLGTGELFF. The DNA of the CDR3 is TGTGCCAGCAGTACGGGGAGACTCGGCACCGGGGAGCTGTTTTTT.

The V gene is TRBV7-2, the J gene TRBJ2-3, with 9 bases matching TRBD2. Germline V gene lookup returns CDR1 SGHTA and CDR2 FQGNSA. The CDR3 extends over 15 amino acids. The junction had 6 bases not matched to a gene; V was cut back by 3 bases and J by 5 bases. The CDR3 sequence is CASSFSGGQGDTQYF. As DNA, the CDR3 is TGTGCCAGCAGCTTTAGCGGGGGCCAAGGAGATACGCAGTATTTT.

V usage is TRBV5-1 and J usage is TRBJ1-4; D remains ambiguous. The germline gives CDR1 SGHRS, CDR2 YFSETQ. The CDR3 is 13 residues long. Trimming stripped 0 bases from V and 8 bases from J, with 8 bases between. The CDR3 DNA sequence: TGCGCCAGCAGCTTGGGGGCAGCAGAAAAACTGTTTTTT. Its protein product is CASSLGAAEKLFF.

The J gene is TRBJ1-5, the V gene TRBV18; D is uncertain. Trimming removed 4 bases from V and 3 bases from J, with 13 bases in between. Germline assignment: CDR1 KGHSH and CDR2 LQKENI. The CDR3 runs to 15 residues. DNA for the CDR3: TGTGCCAGCTCACGTCGAGGGCTGCACAATCAGCCCCAGCATTTT. Translation: CASSRRGLHNQPQHF.

This clone has only a few counts. CDR3 DNA sequence: TGTGCCTGGACGACAGGGGGCTCGTTCGAGCAGTACTTC. Protein product: CAWTTGGSFEQYF. The gene calls are TRBV30 and TRBJ2-7; 10 bases line up with TRBD1. The CDR3 has 13 amino acids. V was clipped by 4 bases and J by 6 bases; unmatched bases: 6. Germline assignment: CDR1 GTSNPN and CDR2 SVGIG (reference sequence).

V and J are TRBV5-4 and TRBJ2-7; tentatively, D is TRBD1 (6 bases). The CDR3 contains 13 residues. Germline V lookup: CDR1 SGHNT, CDR2 YYREEE (reference sequence). V was cut by 1 base and J by 5 bases, with 10 bases left in between. Written as DNA, the CDR3 is TGTGCCAGCAGCTTGACAGGGACCCACGAGCAGTACTTC. Protein: CASSLTGTHEQYF. Combining the CDR3 with reference TRBV5-4 and TRBJ2-7 gives the whole variable domain ETGVTQSPTHLIKTRGQQVTLRCSSQSGHNTVSWYQQALGQGPQFIFQYYREEENGRGNFPPRFSGLQFPNYSSELNVNALELDDSALYLCASSLTGTHEQYFGPGTRLTVT.

The gene calls are TRBV9 and TRBJ2-7; D is perhaps TRBD2 (6 bases). This CDR3 comprises 15 residues. CDR1 SGDLS and CDR2 YYNGEE come from the germline V gene. Trimming stripped 4 bases from V and 6 bases from J, with 20 bases between. The CDR3 spells CASSPGGNLRSEQYF. Here the CDR3 DNA reads TGTGCCAGCAGCCCTGGGGGGAACCTGAGGTCCGAGCAGTACTTC.

V and J are TRBV5-5 and TRBJ2-5; D is unresolved. The V gene lost 4 bases and the J gene lost 0 bases, with 16 bases spanning the gap. CDR3 length: 16 amino acids. CDR1 is SGHKS, CDR2 YYEKEE, per germline (reference sequence). The CDR3 protein is CASSLGYFGYQETQYF. The CDR3 DNA sequence: TGTGCCAGCAGCCTGGGATATTTCGGGTACCAAGAGACCCAGTACTTC.

The chain recombines TRBV10-3 with TRBJ1-1; 9 bases map to TRBD1. The germline CDR1 and CDR2 sequences are ENHRY and SYGVKD. The junction had 15 bases not matched to a gene; V was cut back by 10 bases and J by 0 bases. The CDR3 runs to 17 residues. The CDR3 DNA follows: TGTGCCACCCAGAGAGCTACCGGGACAGGGATGAACACTGAAGCTTTCTTT. Encoded protein: CATQRATGTGMNTEAFF.

DNA of the CDR3: TGTGCCAGCAGCCCCACCTCCGGGACAGGGGTCGGTGGCTACACCTTC. It translates to CASSPTSGTGVGGYTF. This chain joins TRBV9 and TRBJ1-2, with TRBD1 matching 10 bases. The ends lost 4 bases at V and 7 bases at J; junction bases unmatched: 13. This CDR3 has 16 amino acids. Germline V gene data show CDR1 as SGDLS and CDR2 as YYNGEE.

The gene calls are TRBV25-1 and TRBJ2-7; 7 nucleotides match TRBD1. Germline V gene sequence: CDR1 MGHDK, CDR2 SYGVNS. Unmatched junction bases numbered 11, after V lost 3 bases and J lost 6 bases. This CDR3 has 15 amino acids. The DNA for the CDR3 is TGTGCCAGCAGTGACCTAAGACAGGGTTTCCCCGAGCAGTACTTC. Encoded protein: CASSDLRQGFPEQYF.

This clone was detected a few times. The chain links TRBV6-1 to TRBJ2-1; 9 bases line up with TRBD2. The CDR3 is 14 residues long. The J segment lost 4 bases and the V segment lost 3 bases, leaving 1 base of the junction unmatched. The germline V gene has CDR1 MNHNS and CDR2 SASEGT. The CDR3 nucleotides read TGTGCCAGCAGTGATCTAGCGGGGTACAATGAGCAGTTCTTC. This translates into CASSDLAGYNEQFF.

J is TRBJ1-5 and V is TRBV15; no clear D. Trimming took 0 bases from V and 1 from J, leaving 13 bases between them. CDR3 size: 17 residues. In germline, CDR1 is LNHNV, CDR2 YYDKDF (reference sequence). The chain's CDR3 is CATSRDRTGRSNQPQHF. In DNA form, the CDR3 reads TGTGCCACCAGCAGAGATCGAACGGGGAGAAGCAATCAGCCCCAGCATTTT. Combining the CDR3 with reference TRBV15 and TRBJ1-5 gives the whole variable domain DAMVIQNPRYQVTQFGKPVTLSCSQTLNHNVMYWYQQKSSQAPKLLFHYYDKDFNNEADTPDNFQSRRPNTSFCFLDIRSPGLGDTAMYLCATSRDRTGRSNQPQHFGDGTRLSIL.

The rearrangement uses TRBV9 and TRBJ1-2, with unresolved D. Between the trimmed V and J ends, which lost 4 bases and 6 bases, there was a span of 10 bases. The germline CDR1 and CDR2 sequences are SGDLS and YYNGEE. CDR3 length equals 12 residues. The CDR3 sequence is CASSLRDHGYTF. The CDR3 DNA reads as TGTGCCAGCAGCCTTCGGGATCATGGCTACACCTTC.

This chain joins TRBV30 and TRBJ2-7; D call uncertain. Per the germline V gene, CDR1 is GTSNPN and CDR2 is SVGIG (reference sequence). The V and J ends lost 2 bases and 3 bases respectively, with 11 bases between them. This CDR3 contains 13 residues. Here the CDR3 reads CAWSIQPYYEQYF. The CDR3, as DNA: TGTGCCTGGAGTATACAGCCCTACTACGAGCAGTACTTC.

The gene calls are TRBV18 and TRBJ2-2; 7 bases are a match to TRBD1. With V trimmed by 5 bases and J by 0 bases, 12 bases remained unmatched. Germline V lookup: CDR1 KGHSH, CDR2 LQKENI. This CDR3 spans 18 amino acids. The CDR3 protein is CASSKTGILSANTGELFF. Here the CDR3 DNA reads TGTGCCAGCTCAAAGACAGGGATATTATCCGCGAACACCGGGGAGCTGTTTTTT.

This clone has just a few counts. The chain couples TRBV10-3 to TRBJ2-1, with 7 positions matching TRBD2. Losses at the gene ends were 10 bases for V and 5 bases for J; bases not matched to a gene: 23. The CDR3 totals 18 residues. The germline V gene encodes CDR1 ENHRY and CDR2 SYGVKD. CDR3 amino acids: CATSKAQGPGGRNNEQFF. For the CDR3, the DNA is TGTGCCACCTCTAAAGCGCAGGGACCCGGGGGGAGGAACAATGAGCAGTTCTTC.

The rearrangement uses TRBV3-1 (or the pseudogene TRBV3-2) and TRBJ2-3; 9 positions match TRBD2. The CDR3 has 16 amino acids. Germline loops: CDR1 LGHDT, CDR2 YNNKEL (reference sequence). V shed 0 bases, J shed 6 bases, and the junction held 7 bases outside the gene matches. The CDR3 region is CASSQEPRGGRDTQYF. CDR3 nucleotide sequence: TGTGCCAGCAGCCAAGAACCGCGGGGGGGCCGTGATACGCAGTATTTT.

V gene TRBV18 combines with J gene TRBJ2-1; no reliable D call. Germline values: CDR1 KGHSH, CDR2 LQKENI. V lost 6 bases, J lost 11 bases, and 17 bases lay in between. This CDR3 is built from 13 residues. As DNA, the CDR3 is TGTGCCAGCTCCAATGAGGCTCCCTTTAAGCAGTTCTTC. This translates into CASSNEAPFKQFF. The variable domain in full, with the rest retrieved from reference TRBV18 and TRBJ2-1, is NAGVMQNPRHLVRRRGQEARLRCSPMKGHSHVYWYRQLPEEGLKFMVYLQKENIIDESGMPKERFSAEFPKEGPSILRIQQVVRGDSAAYFCASSNEAPFKQFFGPGTRLTVL.